Listed below are T cell receptor beta chains from one sample, sequenced in a study of T cells after yellow fever vaccination. TCRdb independently ran MiXCR on the 5' RACE reads; one entry per CDR3 protein. The table lists 500,000 to 650,000 distinct CDR3 sequences, 12% of them singletons, with just under 15% in the top ten. Source: PBMCs, taken on the day of the yellow fever booster vaccination. These receptors all come from a man between 25 and 39 years old who received the YFV17D yellow fever vaccine. Both conserved end residues are part of each CDR3. Fields, in order: D gene, clone size, J gene, V gene, CDR3 protein, CDR3 DNA. The D gene is left open where the match is weak. Some rows have no size entry. The others give once, few or many, or a class for an expanded clone.

D gene: TRBD2; clone size: few; J gene: TRBJ2-3; V gene: TRBV19; CDR3 protein: CASTPGGTRGDTQYF; CDR3 DNA: TGTGCCAGTACCCCAGGCGGGACTAGAGGAGATACGCAGTATTTT
D gene: -; clone size: many; J gene: TRBJ2-1; V gene: TRBV7-2; CDR3 protein: CASSSSPTRNEQFF; CDR3 DNA: TGTGCCAGCAGCTCCTCCCCGACCCGCAATGAGCAGTTCTTC
D gene: -; clone size: many; J gene: TRBJ2-4; V gene: TRBV7-2; CDR3 protein: CASSTATLINIQYF; CDR3 DNA: TGTGCCAGCAGCACGGCGACTCTTATAAACATTCAGTACTTC
D gene: -; clone size: few; J gene: TRBJ1-3; V gene: TRBV5-5; CDR3 protein: CASSLLGGSGNTIYF; CDR3 DNA: TGTGCCAGCAGCTTGTTGGGGGGCTCTGGAAACACCATATATTTT
D gene: -; clone size: -; J gene: TRBJ2-7; V gene: TRBV6-5; CDR3 protein: CASSLAVTAVYEQYF; CDR3 DNA: TGTGCCAGCAGTCTCGCTGTAACAGCGGTCTACGAGCAGTACTTC
D gene: TRBD2; clone size: -; J gene: TRBJ2-2; V gene: TRBV19; CDR3 protein: CASGERGLATGELFF; CDR3 DNA: TGTGCCAGCGGGGAAAGGGGACTAGCTACCGGGGAGCTGTTTTTT
D gene: -; clone size: -; J gene: TRBJ1-1; V gene: TRBV20-1; CDR3 protein: CSASPMNTEAFF; CDR3 DNA: TGCAGTGCTAGCCCCATGAACACTGAAGCTTTCTTT
D gene: TRBD1; clone size: many; J gene: TRBJ2-3; V gene: TRBV28; CDR3 protein: CASSYPPGTGKGTDTQYF; CDR3 DNA: TGTGCCAGCAGTTACCCCCCAGGGACAGGGAAAGGGACAGATACGCAGTATTTT
D gene: TRBD2; clone size: -; J gene: TRBJ2-5; V gene: TRBV20-1; CDR3 protein: CSAPGLAGKETQYF; CDR3 DNA: TGCAGTGCCCCAGGTCTAGCGGGAAAAGAGACCCAGTACTTC
D gene: -; clone size: -; J gene: TRBJ2-2; V gene: TRBV20-1; CDR3 protein: CSASTLRGELFF; CDR3 DNA: TGCAGTGCTAGTACCCTGCGGGGGGAGCTGTTTTTT
D gene: -; clone size: -; J gene: TRBJ2-2; V gene: TRBV23-1; CDR3 protein: CASSGVATGELFF; CDR3 DNA: TGCGCCAGCAGTGGTGTCGCCACCGGGGAGCTGTTTTTT
D gene: -; clone size: -; J gene: TRBJ2-5; V gene: TRBV12-3/TRBV12-4; CDR3 protein: CASSTTLYQETQYF; CDR3 DNA: TGTGCCAGCAGTACGACCCTGTACCAAGAGACCCAGTACTTC
D gene: -; clone size: -; J gene: TRBJ1-1; V gene: TRBV20-1; CDR3 protein: CRAFGDNTEAFF; CDR3 DNA: TGCAGAGCCTTTGGAGATAACACTGAAGCTTTCTTT
D gene: -; clone size: many; J gene: TRBJ2-5; V gene: TRBV5-4; CDR3 protein: CASSLGGSWETQYF; CDR3 DNA: TGTGCCAGCAGCTTAGGAGGGAGCTGGGAGACCCAGTACTTC
D gene: TRBD2; clone size: -; J gene: TRBJ2-5; V gene: TRBV12-3/TRBV12-4; CDR3 protein: CASSTTSGRAGETQYF; CDR3 DNA: TGTGCCAGCAGTACCACTAGCGGGAGGGCCGGTGAGACCCAGTACTTC
D gene: TRBD2; clone size: -; J gene: TRBJ2-7; V gene: TRBV7-2; CDR3 protein: CASSLALGLAGRKDYEQYF; CDR3 DNA: TGTGCCAGCAGCTTAGCGCTAGGACTAGCGGGGCGGAAGGACTACGAGCAGTACTTC
D gene: -; clone size: -; J gene: TRBJ2-2; V gene: TRBV7-2; CDR3 protein: CASSAMGAAGELFF; CDR3 DNA: TGTGCCAGCAGCGCTATGGGCGCGGCCGGGGAGCTGTTTTTT
D gene: -; clone size: -; J gene: TRBJ2-6; V gene: TRBV9; CDR3 protein: CASSVGSGVSGANVLTF; CDR3 DNA: TGTGCCAGCAGCGTCGGGTCAGGGGTATCTGGGGCCAACGTCCTGACTTTC
D gene: -; clone size: -; J gene: TRBJ2-1; V gene: TRBV29-1; CDR3 protein: CSVGRRLPSYNEQFF; CDR3 DNA: TGCAGCGTGGGGAGACGTCTACCCAGCTACAATGAGCAGTTCTTC
D gene: -; clone size: few; J gene: TRBJ2-7; V gene: TRBV10-3; CDR3 protein: CAISPGSYEQYF; CDR3 DNA: TGTGCCATCAGCCCAGGGTCTTACGAGCAGTACTTC
D gene: TRBD2; clone size: few; J gene: TRBJ2-1; V gene: TRBV27; CDR3 protein: CASRLAATNEQFF; CDR3 DNA: TGTGCCAGCAGACTAGCGGCTACAAATGAGCAGTTCTTC
D gene: TRBD1; clone size: few; J gene: TRBJ2-7; V gene: TRBV5-1; CDR3 protein: CASSLQGWESSEQYF; CDR3 DNA: TGCGCCAGCAGCCTACAGGGGTGGGAGTCTTCAGAGCAGTACTTC
D gene: -; clone size: few; J gene: TRBJ1-6; V gene: TRBV6-5; CDR3 protein: CASSYSPLTDSYLHF; CDR3 DNA: TGTGCCAGCAGTTACTCCCCCCTGACGGATTCCTACCTCCACTTT
D gene: -; clone size: -; J gene: TRBJ1-6; V gene: TRBV7-8; CDR3 protein: CASSLDSPPGNSPLHF; CDR3 DNA: TGTGCCAGCAGCCTGGACTCTCCGCCGGGTAATTCACCCCTCCACTTT
D gene: -; clone size: few; J gene: TRBJ1-5; V gene: TRBV5-5; CDR3 protein: CASSLRDPYSNQPQHF; CDR3 DNA: TGTGCCAGCAGCTTGCGGGACCCTTATAGCAATCAGCCCCAGCATTTT
D gene: -; clone size: -; J gene: TRBJ2-3; V gene: TRBV10-3; CDR3 protein: CAIRPPSTDTQYF; CDR3 DNA: TGTGCCATCAGGCCCCCTAGCACAGATACGCAGTATTTT
D gene: -; clone size: few; J gene: TRBJ2-7; V gene: TRBV7-9; CDR3 protein: CASSLSLKESEQYF; CDR3 DNA: TGTGCCAGCAGCTTAAGCCTGAAGGAGTCCGAGCAGTACTTC
D gene: TRBD1; clone size: few; J gene: TRBJ2-7; V gene: TRBV9; CDR3 protein: CASSDRQGVFDEQYF; CDR3 DNA: TGTGCCAGCAGCGACCGACAGGGTGTTTTTGACGAGCAGTACTTC
D gene: TRBD1; clone size: -; J gene: TRBJ2-7; V gene: TRBV4-3; CDR3 protein: CASSPAGQGFYEQYF; CDR3 DNA: TGCGCCAGCAGCCCCGCGGGACAGGGATTCTACGAGCAGTACTTC
D gene: TRBD2; clone size: -; J gene: TRBJ2-1; V gene: TRBV3-1; CDR3 protein: CASSAGGVRYNEQFF; CDR3 DNA: TGTGCCAGCAGCGCCGGGGGGGTTAGGTACAATGAGCAGTTCTTC
D gene: -; clone size: few; J gene: TRBJ2-2; V gene: TRBV7-2; CDR3 protein: CASKVGASPATGELFF; CDR3 DNA: TGTGCCAGCAAAGTCGGGGCCTCCCCCGCCACCGGGGAGCTGTTTTTT
D gene: -; clone size: few; J gene: TRBJ2-7; V gene: TRBV27; CDR3 protein: CASSFAASSYEQYF; CDR3 DNA: TGTGCCAGCAGTTTTGCGGCTAGTTCGTACGAGCAGTACTTC
D gene: -; clone size: many; J gene: TRBJ2-1; V gene: TRBV20-1; CDR3 protein: CSATQTYGYNEQFF; CDR3 DNA: TGCAGTGCTACCCAGACGTACGGGTACAATGAGCAGTTCTTC
D gene: -; clone size: -; J gene: TRBJ1-4; V gene: TRBV5-1; CDR3 protein: CASSLGRVGATNEKLFF; CDR3 DNA: TGCGCCAGCAGCTTGGGACGGGTGGGAGCAACTAATGAAAAACTGTTTTTT
D gene: TRBD1; clone size: many; J gene: TRBJ1-5; V gene: TRBV10-3; CDR3 protein: CAIRPDRGDQPQHF; CDR3 DNA: TGTGCCATCAGACCCGACAGGGGGGATCAGCCCCAGCATTTT
D gene: -; clone size: -; J gene: TRBJ2-3; V gene: TRBV2; CDR3 protein: CASRVWDTQYF; CDR3 DNA: TGTGCCAGCAGAGTTTGGGATACGCAGTATTTT
D gene: -; clone size: few; J gene: TRBJ2-6; V gene: TRBV4-3; CDR3 protein: CASSQGASSGANVLTF; CDR3 DNA: TGCGCCAGCAGCCAAGGAGCTAGCTCTGGGGCCAACGTCCTGACTTTC
D gene: TRBD1; clone size: few; J gene: TRBJ1-2; V gene: TRBV19; CDR3 protein: CASRRTGGGGYTF; CDR3 DNA: TGTGCCAGTAGACGGACAGGCGGCGGTGGCTACACCTTC
D gene: -; clone size: few; J gene: TRBJ2-7; V gene: TRBV7-9; CDR3 protein: CATLGPSPSYEQYF; CDR3 DNA: TGTGCCACCCTCGGGCCTAGTCCCTCCTACGAGCAGTACTTC
D gene: -; clone size: -; J gene: TRBJ2-3; V gene: TRBV5-1; CDR3 protein: CASYRTHYTDTQYF; CDR3 DNA: TGCGCCAGCTACAGGACCCACTACACAGATACGCAGTATTTT
D gene: -; clone size: many; J gene: TRBJ2-7; V gene: TRBV12-3/TRBV12-4; CDR3 protein: CASSFRLRAYEQYF; CDR3 DNA: TGTGCCAGCAGTTTTCGGTTGAGGGCCTACGAGCAGTACTTC
D gene: -; clone size: few; J gene: TRBJ2-6; V gene: TRBV6-5; CDR3 protein: CASSYSQGGSGANVLTF; CDR3 DNA: TGTGCCAGCAGTTACTCCCAAGGGGGGTCTGGGGCCAACGTCCTGACTTTC
D gene: -; clone size: many; J gene: TRBJ2-7; V gene: TRBV9; CDR3 protein: CASSVDGRDNEQYF; CDR3 DNA: TGTGCCAGCAGCGTAGATGGCAGAGATAACGAGCAGTACTTC
D gene: TRBD2; clone size: many; J gene: TRBJ2-3; V gene: TRBV12-3/TRBV12-4; CDR3 protein: CASSRLAGGGTDTQYF; CDR3 DNA: TGTGCCAGCAGCAGACTAGCGGGTGGTGGGACAGATACGCAGTATTTT
D gene: TRBD2; clone size: few; J gene: TRBJ2-1; V gene: TRBV20-1; CDR3 protein: CSVPSGWNEQFF; CDR3 DNA: TGCAGTGTCCCTAGCGGATGGAATGAGCAGTTCTTC
D gene: -; clone size: -; J gene: TRBJ2-3; V gene: TRBV19; CDR3 protein: CASSRTIIGTDTQYF; CDR3 DNA: TGTGCCAGTAGCAGGACTATCATCGGCACAGATACGCAGTATTTT
D gene: -; clone size: -; J gene: TRBJ2-3; V gene: TRBV20-1; CDR3 protein: CSARDGDHSTDTQYF; CDR3 DNA: TGCAGTGCTAGAGATGGAGATCATAGCACAGATACGCAGTATTTT
D gene: -; clone size: -; J gene: TRBJ2-5; V gene: TRBV10-3; CDR3 protein: CAISESIGAWTQYF; CDR3 DNA: TGTGCCATCAGTGAGTCGATTGGGGCGTGGACCCAGTACTTC
D gene: TRBD1; clone size: -; J gene: TRBJ1-2; V gene: TRBV7-8; CDR3 protein: CASSPILGAGTGWVMVGYTF; CDR3 DNA: TGTGCCAGCAGCCCCATCCTGGGGGCCGGGACAGGGTGGGTCATGGTCGGCTACACCTTC
D gene: -; clone size: few; J gene: TRBJ2-7; V gene: TRBV20-1; CDR3 protein: CSARRGEGPYEQYF; CDR3 DNA: TGCAGTGCTAGGAGGGGGGAGGGACCCTACGAGCAGTACTTC
D gene: -; clone size: -; J gene: TRBJ2-3; V gene: TRBV11-1; CDR3 protein: CASSHGLVGRSKRSDTQYF; CDR3 DNA: TGTGCCAGCAGTCACGGACTTGTTGGACGATCGAAAAGATCGGATACGCAGTATTTT
D gene: TRBD2; clone size: -; J gene: TRBJ2-7; V gene: TRBV11-2; CDR3 protein: CASSSLGLADYEQYF; CDR3 DNA: TGTGCCAGCAGCTCGTTAGGACTAGCGGATTACGAGCAGTACTTC
D gene: -; clone size: few; J gene: TRBJ2-6; V gene: TRBV19; CDR3 protein: CASSIGRGYGANVLTF; CDR3 DNA: TGTGCCAGTAGTATAGGCAGGGGATATGGGGCCAACGTCCTGACTTTC
D gene: -; clone size: -; J gene: TRBJ2-2; V gene: TRBV20-1; CDR3 protein: CSAREGPFLTGELFF; CDR3 DNA: TGCAGTGCTAGAGAAGGGCCCTTTCTCACCGGGGAGCTGTTTTTT